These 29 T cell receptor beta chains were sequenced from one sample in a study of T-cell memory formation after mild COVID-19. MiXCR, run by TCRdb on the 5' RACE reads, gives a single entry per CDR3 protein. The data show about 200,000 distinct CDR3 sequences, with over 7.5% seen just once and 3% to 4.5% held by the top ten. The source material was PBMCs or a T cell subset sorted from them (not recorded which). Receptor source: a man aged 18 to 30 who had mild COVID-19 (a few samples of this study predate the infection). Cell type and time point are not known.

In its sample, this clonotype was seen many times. The CDR3 is CASSSPRGDKTQYF. CDR3 DNA sequence: TGCGCCAGCAGCTCCCCCCGGGGTGACAAGACCCAGTACTTC. The rearrangement uses TRBV5-1 and TRBJ2-5, with D possibly being TRBD2 (5 bases). Germline CDR1 is SGHRS and CDR2 is YFSETQ. CDR3 length: 14 amino acids. Trimming took off 3 bases at V and 6 bases at J, with 15 bases between the two ends. Based on the CDR3 plus reference TRBV5-1 and TRBJ2-5, the full variable domain is KAGVTQTPRYLIKTRGQQVTLSCSPISGHRSVSWYQQTPGQGLQFLFEYFSETQRNKGNFPGRFSGRQFSNSRSEMNVSTLELGDSALYLCASSSPRGDKTQYFGPGTRLLVL.

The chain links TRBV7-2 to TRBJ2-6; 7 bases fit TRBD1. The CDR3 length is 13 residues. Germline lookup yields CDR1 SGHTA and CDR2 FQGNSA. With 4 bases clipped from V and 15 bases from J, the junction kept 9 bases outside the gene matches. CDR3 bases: TGTGCCAGCAGCTGGAAGGACAGGCAGGACCTGACTTTC. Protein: CASSWKDRQDLTF.

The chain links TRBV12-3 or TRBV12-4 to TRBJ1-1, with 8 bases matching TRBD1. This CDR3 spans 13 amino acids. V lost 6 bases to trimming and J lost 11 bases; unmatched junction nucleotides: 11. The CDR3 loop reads CASRGQAPGRAFF. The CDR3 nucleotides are TGTGCCAGCAGGGGACAGGCTCCAGGTAGGGCTTTCTTT.

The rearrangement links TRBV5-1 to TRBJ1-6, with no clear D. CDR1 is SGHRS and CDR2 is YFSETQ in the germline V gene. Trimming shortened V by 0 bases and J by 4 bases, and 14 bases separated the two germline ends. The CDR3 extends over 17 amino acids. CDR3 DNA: TGCGCCAGCAGCTTGGGTCTTCCCACCGGATATAATTCACCCCTCCACTTT. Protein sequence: CASSLGLPTGYNSPLHF.

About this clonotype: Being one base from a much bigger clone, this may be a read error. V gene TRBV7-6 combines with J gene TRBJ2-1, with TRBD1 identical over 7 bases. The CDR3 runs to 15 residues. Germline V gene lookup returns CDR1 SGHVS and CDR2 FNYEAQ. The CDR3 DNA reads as TGTGCCAGCAGTTTACCGGGACAGTGTCTGCATGAACAGTTCTTC. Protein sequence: CASSLPGQCLHEQFF. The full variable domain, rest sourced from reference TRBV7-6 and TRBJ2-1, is GAGVSQSPRYKVTKRGQDVALRCDPISGHVSLYWYRQALGQGPEFLTYFNYEAQQDKSGLPNDRFSAERPEGSISTLTIQRTEQRDSAMYRCASSLPGQCLHEQFFGPGTRLTVL.

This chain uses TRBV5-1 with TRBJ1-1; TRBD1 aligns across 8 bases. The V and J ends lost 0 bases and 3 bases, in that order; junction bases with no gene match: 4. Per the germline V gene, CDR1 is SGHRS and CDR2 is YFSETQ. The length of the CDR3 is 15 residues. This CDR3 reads CASSLVQGAHTEAFF. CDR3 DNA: TGCGCCAGCAGCTTGGTGCAGGGGGCCCACACTGAAGCTTTCTTT.

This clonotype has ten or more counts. Here the CDR3 DNA reads TGTGCCAGCAGCTTGCCGGACAGGGATAATTCACCCCTCCACTTT. This gives the protein CASSLPDRDNSPLHF. V usage is TRBV7-9 and J usage is TRBJ1-6, with TRBD1 matching 8 bases. Trimming removed 3 bases from V and 5 bases from J; junction bases left unmatched: 3. CDR1 is SEHNR and CDR2 is FQNEAQ in the germline V gene (reference sequence). This CDR3 has 15 residues.

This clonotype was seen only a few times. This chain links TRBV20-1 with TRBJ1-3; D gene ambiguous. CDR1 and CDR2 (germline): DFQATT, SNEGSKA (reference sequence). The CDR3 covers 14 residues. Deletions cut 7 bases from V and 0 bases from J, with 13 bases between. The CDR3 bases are TGCAGTGTTCCAACGCAGAGCTCTGGAAACACCATATATTTT. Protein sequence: CSVPTQSSGNTIYF.

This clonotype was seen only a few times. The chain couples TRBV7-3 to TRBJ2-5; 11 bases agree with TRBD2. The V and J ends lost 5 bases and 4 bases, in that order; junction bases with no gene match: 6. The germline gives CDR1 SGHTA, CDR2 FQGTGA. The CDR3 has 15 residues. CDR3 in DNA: TGTGCCAGCAGCCGTAGCGGGGGGGCCTCAGAGACCCAGTACTTC. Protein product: CASSRSGGASETQYF. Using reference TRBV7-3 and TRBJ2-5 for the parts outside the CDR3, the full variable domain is GAGVSQTPSNKVTEKGKYVELRCDPISGHTALYWYRQSLGQGPEFLIYFQGTGAADDSGLPNDRFFAVRPEGSVSTLKIQRTERGDSAVYLCASSRSGGASETQYFGPGTRLLVL.

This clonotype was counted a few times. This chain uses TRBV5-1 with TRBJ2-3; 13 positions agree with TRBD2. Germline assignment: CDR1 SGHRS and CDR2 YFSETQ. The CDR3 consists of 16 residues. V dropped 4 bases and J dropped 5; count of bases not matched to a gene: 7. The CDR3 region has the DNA TGCGCCAGCAGCCCCACTAGCGGGGGGGCCATAGATACGCAGTATTTT. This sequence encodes CASSPTSGGAIDTQYF.

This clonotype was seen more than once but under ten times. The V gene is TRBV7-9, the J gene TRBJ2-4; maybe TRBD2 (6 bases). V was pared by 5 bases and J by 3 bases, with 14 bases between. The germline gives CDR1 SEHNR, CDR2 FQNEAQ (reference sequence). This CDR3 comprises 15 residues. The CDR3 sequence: CASSPTTGGKNIQYF. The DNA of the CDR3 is TGTGCCAGCAGCCCGACTACCGGGGGCAAAAACATTCAGTACTTC.

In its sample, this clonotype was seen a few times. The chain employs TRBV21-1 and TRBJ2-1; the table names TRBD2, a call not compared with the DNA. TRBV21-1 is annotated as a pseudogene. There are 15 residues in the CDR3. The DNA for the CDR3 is TGTGCCAGCAGCAAAGAGGGTCTAGCTGAGCATGAGCAGTTCTTC. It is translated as CASSKEGLAEHEQFF.

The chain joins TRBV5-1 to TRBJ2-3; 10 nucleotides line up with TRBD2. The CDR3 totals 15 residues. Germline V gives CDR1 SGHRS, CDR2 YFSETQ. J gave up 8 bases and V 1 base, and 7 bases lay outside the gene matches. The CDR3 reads CASSLSGGADITQYF. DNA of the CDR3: TGCGCCAGCAGCTTGAGCGGGGGGGCCGATATTACGCAGTATTTT. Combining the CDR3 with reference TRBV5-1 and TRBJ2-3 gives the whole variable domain KAGVTQTPRYLIKTRGQQVTLSCSPISGHRSVSWYQQTPGQGLQFLFEYFSETQRNKGNFPGRFSGRQFSNSRSEMNVSTLELGDSALYLCASSLSGGADITQYFGPGTRLTVL.

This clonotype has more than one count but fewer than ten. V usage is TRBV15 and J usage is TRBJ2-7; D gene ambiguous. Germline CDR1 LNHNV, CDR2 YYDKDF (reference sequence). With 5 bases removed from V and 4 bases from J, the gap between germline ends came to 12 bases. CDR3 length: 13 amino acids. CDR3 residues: CATSRSLRYEQYV. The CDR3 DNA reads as TGTGCCACCAGCCGGAGCCTCCGGTACGAGCAGTACGTC.

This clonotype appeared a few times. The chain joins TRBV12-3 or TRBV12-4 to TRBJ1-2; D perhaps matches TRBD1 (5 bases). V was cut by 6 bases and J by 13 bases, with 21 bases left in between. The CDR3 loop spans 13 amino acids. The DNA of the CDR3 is TGTGCCAGCAGCTCCGAGGTGGGGGGGGTAATCACCTTC. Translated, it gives CASSSEVGGVITF.

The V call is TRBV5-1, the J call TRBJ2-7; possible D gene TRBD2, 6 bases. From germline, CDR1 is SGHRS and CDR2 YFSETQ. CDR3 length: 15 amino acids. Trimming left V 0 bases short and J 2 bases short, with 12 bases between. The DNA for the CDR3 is TGCGCCAGCAGCTTGGGGGGGACTGTACCCTACGAGCAGTACTTC. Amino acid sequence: CASSLGGTVPYEQYF.

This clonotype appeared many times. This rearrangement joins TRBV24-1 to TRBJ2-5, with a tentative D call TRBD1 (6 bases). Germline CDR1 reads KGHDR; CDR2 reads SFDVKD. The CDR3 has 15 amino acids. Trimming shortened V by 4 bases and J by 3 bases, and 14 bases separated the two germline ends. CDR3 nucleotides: TGTGCCACCAGTGACGCTTCACAGGGTAAAGAGACCCAGTACTTC. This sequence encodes CATSDASQGKETQYF.

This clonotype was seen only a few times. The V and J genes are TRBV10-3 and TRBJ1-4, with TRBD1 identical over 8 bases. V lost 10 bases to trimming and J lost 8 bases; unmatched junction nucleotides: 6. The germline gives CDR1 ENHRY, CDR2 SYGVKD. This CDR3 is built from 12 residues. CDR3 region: CATRGLGEKLFF. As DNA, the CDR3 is TGTGCCACCAGGGGGCTCGGAGAAAAACTGTTTTTT.

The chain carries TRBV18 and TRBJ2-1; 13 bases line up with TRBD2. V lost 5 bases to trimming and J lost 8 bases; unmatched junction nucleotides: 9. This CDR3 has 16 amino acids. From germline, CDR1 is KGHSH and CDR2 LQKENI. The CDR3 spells CASSLRTSGGKDEQFF. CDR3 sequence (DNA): TGTGCCAGCTCATTACGGACTAGCGGGGGAAAAGATGAGCAGTTCTTC. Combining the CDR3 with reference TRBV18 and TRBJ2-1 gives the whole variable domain NAGVMQNPRHLVRRRGQEARLRCSPMKGHSHVYWYRQLPEEGLKFMVYLQKENIIDESGMPKERFSAEFPKEGPSILRIQQVVRGDSAAYFCASSLRTSGGKDEQFFGPGTRLTVL.

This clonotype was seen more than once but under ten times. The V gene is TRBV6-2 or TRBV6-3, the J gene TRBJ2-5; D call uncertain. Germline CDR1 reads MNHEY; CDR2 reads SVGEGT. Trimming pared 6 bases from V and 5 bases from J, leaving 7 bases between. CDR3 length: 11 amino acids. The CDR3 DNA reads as TGTGCCAGCAGCCGTCCGGAGACCCAGTACTTC. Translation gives CASSRPETQYF.

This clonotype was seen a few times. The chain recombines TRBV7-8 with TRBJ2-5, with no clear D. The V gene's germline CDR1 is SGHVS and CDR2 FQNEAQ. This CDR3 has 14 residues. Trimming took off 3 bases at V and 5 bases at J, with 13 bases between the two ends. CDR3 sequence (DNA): TGTGCCAGCAGCTTTAACACGGGCTGGGAGACCCAGTACTTC. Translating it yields CASSFNTGWETQYF.

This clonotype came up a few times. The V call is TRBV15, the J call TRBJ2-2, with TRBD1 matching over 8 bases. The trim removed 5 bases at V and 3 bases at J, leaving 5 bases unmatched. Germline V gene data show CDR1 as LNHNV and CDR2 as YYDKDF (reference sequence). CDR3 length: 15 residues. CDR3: CATSGDRIDTGELFF. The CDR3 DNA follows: TGTGCCACCAGCGGGGACAGGATAGACACCGGGGAGCTGTTTTTT. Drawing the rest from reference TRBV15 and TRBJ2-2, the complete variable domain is DAMVIQNPRYQVTQFGKPVTLSCSQTLNHNVMYWYQQKSSQAPKLLFHYYDKDFNNEADTPDNFQSRRPNTSFCFLDIRSPGLGDTAMYLCATSGDRIDTGELFFGEGSRLTVL.

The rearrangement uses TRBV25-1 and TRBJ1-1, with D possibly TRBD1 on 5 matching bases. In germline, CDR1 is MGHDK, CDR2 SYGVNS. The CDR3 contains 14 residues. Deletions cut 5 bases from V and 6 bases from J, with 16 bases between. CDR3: CASSPQGRIPEAFF. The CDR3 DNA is TGTGCCAGCAGTCCGCAGGGACGGATCCCTGAAGCTTTCTTT.

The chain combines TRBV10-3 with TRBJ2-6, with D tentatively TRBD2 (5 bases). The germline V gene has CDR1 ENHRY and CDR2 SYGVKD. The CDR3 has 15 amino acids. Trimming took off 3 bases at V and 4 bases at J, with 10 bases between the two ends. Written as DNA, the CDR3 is TGTGCCATCAGTGAAATGGAGGCGGGGGCCAACGTCCTGACTTTC. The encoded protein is CAISEMEAGANVLTF.

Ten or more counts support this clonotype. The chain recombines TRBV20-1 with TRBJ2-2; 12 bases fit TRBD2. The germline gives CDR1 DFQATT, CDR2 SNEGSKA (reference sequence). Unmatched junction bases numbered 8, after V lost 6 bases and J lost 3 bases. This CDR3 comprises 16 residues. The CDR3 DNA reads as TGCAGTGCCGCTGGGACTAGCGGGTTTTACACCGGGGAGCTGTTTTTT. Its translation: CSAAGTSGFYTGELFF.

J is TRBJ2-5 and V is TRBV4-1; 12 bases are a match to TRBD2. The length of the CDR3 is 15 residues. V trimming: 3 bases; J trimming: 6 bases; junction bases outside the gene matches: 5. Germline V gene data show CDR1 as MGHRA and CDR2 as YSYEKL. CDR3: CASSHLAGGPKTQYF. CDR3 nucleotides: TGCGCCAGCAGCCACCTAGCGGGGGGGCCCAAGACCCAGTACTTC.

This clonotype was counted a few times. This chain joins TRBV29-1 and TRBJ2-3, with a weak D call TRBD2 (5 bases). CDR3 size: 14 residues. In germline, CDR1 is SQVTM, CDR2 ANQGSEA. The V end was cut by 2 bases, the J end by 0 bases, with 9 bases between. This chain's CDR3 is CSVELSGSTDTQYF. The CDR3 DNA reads TGCAGCGTTGAACTAAGCGGAAGCACAGATACGCAGTATTTT.

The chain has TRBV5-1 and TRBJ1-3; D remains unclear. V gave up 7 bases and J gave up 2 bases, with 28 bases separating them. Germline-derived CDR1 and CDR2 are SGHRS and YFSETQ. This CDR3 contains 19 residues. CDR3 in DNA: TGCGCCAGCCCCGACCCCCCGTTAGATTACGAGGGAGCTGGAAACACCATATATTTT. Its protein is CASPDPPLDYEGAGNTIYF.

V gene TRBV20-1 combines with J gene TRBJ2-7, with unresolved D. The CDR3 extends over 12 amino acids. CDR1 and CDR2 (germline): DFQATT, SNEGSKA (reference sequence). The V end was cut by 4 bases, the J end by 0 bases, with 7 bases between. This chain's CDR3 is CSAILSSYEQYF. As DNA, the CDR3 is TGCAGTGCTATACTGAGCTCCTACGAGCAGTACTTC.